This T cell receptor beta chain was profiled in a study of blood T cell repertoires in COVID-19. V was pared by 6 bases and J by 5 bases, with 10 bases of the junction left unmatched. From germline, CDR1 is KGHSH and CDR2 LQKENI. The CDR3 spans 15 residues. Methods used by the authors: Amplification with reference gene primers provided the estimates of nucleated cell counts. TCRdb keeps only in-frame clones here, not all; method: immunoSEQ multiplex PCR. For V, J and clone size, that table is used; D and trimming come from the DNA. The sample yields 200,000 to 300,000 clones, approximately 84% seen once.

What was sequenced was peripheral blood. This chain links TRBV18 with TRBJ1-5, with TRBD1 matching 7 bases. This sequence was found in a woman of 80 years or more with acute or convalescent COVID-19. CDR3 region: CASSHTPQGDQPQHF. The CDR3 bases are TGTGCCAGCTCTCACACCCCGCAGGGGGATCAGCCCCAGCATTTT.